A selection of T cell receptor beta chains follows, all from one sample in a study of vaccination and CD4 T cells after COVID-19. One entry per CDR3 protein, called by TCRdb with MiXCR from the PCR reads. Of some 16,000 distinct CDR3 sequences in the sample, 30% to 45% were seen once. These receptors have no identified antigens. The sample was cultured CD4+ T cells from blood. The receptor source for this set is a human donor with COVID-19. The CDR3 runs from the conserved cysteine through the conserved F or W. The order of the fields is V gene, clone size, J gene, D gene, CDR3 DNA, CDR3 protein. A D gene is named only where the DNA matches it firmly. Expanded clones are given a class, and other clones once, few, many or no size at all.

v_call: TRBV25-1; clone_size: -; j_call: TRBJ2-4; d_call: TRBD2; cdr3_nt: TGTGCCAGCAGTCGAAACTTGACTAGCGGGGGGTTCCTAGCCAAAAACATTCAGTACTTC; cdr3_aa: CASSRNLTSGGFLAKNIQYF
v_call: TRBV18; clone_size: few; j_call: TRBJ1-2; d_call: -; cdr3_nt: TGTGCCAGCTCAACAGACGGAGTCTATGGCTACACCTTC; cdr3_aa: CASSTDGVYGYTF
v_call: TRBV5-1; clone_size: -; j_call: TRBJ1-2; d_call: TRBD1; cdr3_nt: TGCGCCAGCAGCTTGGGGCAGGGGGCCGGCTATGGCTACACCTTC; cdr3_aa: CASSLGQGAGYGYTF
v_call: TRBV7-2; clone_size: -; j_call: TRBJ2-3; d_call: -; cdr3_nt: TGTGCCAGCAGCTCCAACCGAGCCTGGGCGGATACGCAGTATTTT; cdr3_aa: CASSSNRAWADTQYF
v_call: TRBV5-1; clone_size: once; j_call: TRBJ2-7; d_call: -; cdr3_nt: TGCGCCAGCAGCTTGTTAGGGGATCACGAGCAGTACTTC; cdr3_aa: CASSLLGDHEQYF
v_call: TRBV12-3/TRBV12-4; clone_size: few; j_call: TRBJ2-7; d_call: TRBD1; cdr3_nt: TGTGCCAGCAGTCCGCGGGACAGGCGGGAGCAGTACTTC; cdr3_aa: CASSPRDRREQYF
v_call: TRBV28; clone_size: -; j_call: TRBJ2-7; d_call: -; cdr3_nt: TGTGCCACCCTTGGCGGAGCCCAAATCTACGAGCAGTACTTC; cdr3_aa: CATLGGAQIYEQYF
v_call: TRBV7-9; clone_size: -; j_call: TRBJ1-4; d_call: -; cdr3_nt: TGTGCCAGCAGCGAGGGGTCCTGGCGGGCTAATGAAAAACTGTTTTTT; cdr3_aa: CASSEGSWRANEKLFF
v_call: TRBV7-9; clone_size: -; j_call: TRBJ1-2; d_call: -; cdr3_nt: TGTGCCAGCAGCAAACAACAGGGAATCGAGGGCTACACCTTC; cdr3_aa: CASSKQQGIEGYTF
v_call: TRBV2; clone_size: few; j_call: TRBJ2-4; d_call: TRBD2; cdr3_nt: TGTGCCAGCAGTAGAAGCATCGGGGGGAAGACCAAAAACATTCAGTACTTC; cdr3_aa: CASSRSIGGKTKNIQYF
v_call: TRBV5-1; clone_size: -; j_call: TRBJ1-6; d_call: -; cdr3_nt: TGCGCCAGCAGCTTGCGAGGAATTAATTCACCCCTCCACTTT; cdr3_aa: CASSLRGINSPLHF
v_call: TRBV7-2; clone_size: few; j_call: TRBJ1-2; d_call: -; cdr3_nt: TGTGCCAGCAGCCGCGACAGGATGGGCTATGGCTACACCTTC; cdr3_aa: CASSRDRMGYGYTF
v_call: TRBV6-5; clone_size: -; j_call: TRBJ1-4; d_call: -; cdr3_nt: TGTGCCAGCAGTTTTCAGGGTGAAAAACTGTTTTTT; cdr3_aa: CASSFQGEKLFF
v_call: TRBV11-3; clone_size: -; j_call: TRBJ1-1; d_call: -; cdr3_nt: TGTGCCAGCAGCTTGGGGGGGCAAAACACTGAAGCTTTCTTT; cdr3_aa: CASSLGGQNTEAFF
v_call: TRBV7-2; clone_size: -; j_call: TRBJ2-5; d_call: -; cdr3_nt: TGTGCCAGCAGCTTAGCGGGGGGGCCTTGGGAGACCCAGTACTTC; cdr3_aa: CASSLAGGPWETQYF
v_call: TRBV28; clone_size: -; j_call: TRBJ1-5; d_call: -; cdr3_nt: TGTGCCAGCAGTTTACCCCACAGGGTACGCAGCAATCAGCCCCAGCATTTT; cdr3_aa: CASSLPHRVRSNQPQHF
v_call: TRBV29-1; clone_size: -; j_call: TRBJ2-7; d_call: -; cdr3_nt: TGCAGCGTAAGACAGATCTACGAGCAGTACTTC; cdr3_aa: CSVRQIYEQYF